The 7 T cell receptor beta chains listed next were all sequenced from one sample in a study of beta chain features in type 1 diabetes. Expressed TCRB transcripts were sequenced because the isolated RNA had all been reverse transcribed beforehand. Generated by immunoSEQ multiplex PCR, the TCRdb table keeps only in-frame clones and is missing some. This table holds 140,000 or so clones, 10% found once. Material for sequencing was naive CD4+ T cells from blood. These receptors were obtained from a man between 18 and 29 years old in good health.

This chain uses TRBV4-3 with TRBJ2-7, with TRBD1 matching 11 bases. This CDR3 contains 15 residues. Germline-derived CDR1 and CDR2 are LGHNA and YSLEER. The trim removed 4 bases at V and 7 bases at J, leaving 9 bases unmatched. The chain's CDR3 is CASSRRTGGADEQYF. In DNA, the CDR3 is TGCGCCAGCAGCCGCCGGACAGGGGGCGCGGATGAGCAGTACTTC.

This clone was seen a few times. The rearrangement joins TRBV7-3 to TRBJ2-2; 13 bases agree with TRBD2. Trimming at V came to 4 bases and at J to 4 bases, leaving 6 bases not matched to a gene. CDR3 length equals 17 residues. Germline lookup yields CDR1 SGHTA and CDR2 FQGTGA. CDR3 residues: CASSSGLAGARTGELFF. Written as DNA, the CDR3 is TGTGCCAGCAGCTCCGGACTAGCGGGGGCCCGCACCGGGGAGCTGTTTTTT.

This clone showed up just a few times. The chain uses TRBV5-4 and TRBJ1-4, with D perhaps TRBD1 (6 bases). This CDR3 spans 14 amino acids. Germline V CDR1 and CDR2: SGHNT, YYREEE (reference sequence). Trimming took 4 bases from V and 7 from J, leaving 14 bases between them. CDR3 DNA: TGTGCCAGCAGCATACAGGGTTCGGGTGAAAAACTGTTTTTT. This translates into CASSIQGSGEKLFF.

The V call is TRBV14, the J call TRBJ2-7, with 11 bases lining up with TRBD2. Looked up from germline, CDR1 is SGHDN and CDR2 is FVKESK. This CDR3 has 14 amino acids. Trimming at V came to 4 bases and at J to 1 base, leaving 0 bases not matched to a gene. The CDR3 nucleotides read TGTGCCAGCAGCCTAGCGGGGGGGTCCTACGAGCAGTACTTC. Translating gives CASSLAGGSYEQYF.

This clone appeared many times. The rearrangement links TRBV7-9 to TRBJ1-6; tentative D call: TRBD1 (6 bases). The germline V and J ends were trimmed by 5 bases and 6 bases, with 17 bases remaining between them. The germline gives CDR1 SEHNR, CDR2 FQNEAQ (reference sequence). CDR3 size: 16 residues. In DNA form, the CDR3 reads TGTGCCAGCAGCCCCTATACAGGGTTCGCTAATTCACCCCTCCACTTT. It codes for CASSPYTGFANSPLHF.

The chain is built from TRBV29-1 and TRBJ1-2; 9 positions agree with TRBD1. CDR1 is SQVTM, CDR2 ANQGSEA, per germline. The CDR3 length is 13 residues. V lost 6 bases to trimming and J lost 5 bases; unmatched junction nucleotides: 7. Here the CDR3 DNA reads TGCAGCGTCCTAGGACAGGGGAGTTATGGCTACACCTTC. As protein: CSVLGQGSYGYTF.

The chain links TRBV5-1 to TRBJ1-4, with TRBD1 matching over 10 bases. The germline gives CDR1 SGHRS, CDR2 YFSETQ. This CDR3 spans 17 amino acids. V dropped 1 base and J dropped 0; count of bases not matched to a gene: 3. The CDR3 nucleotides are TGCGCCAGCAGCTTGCGGGACAGGGGTGCAACTAATGAAAAACTGTTTTTT. Its protein is CASSLRDRGATNEKLFF. The variable domain in full, with the rest retrieved from reference TRBV5-1 and TRBJ1-4, is KAGVTQTPRYLIKTRGQQVTLSCSPISGHRSVSWYQQTPGQGLQFLFEYFSETQRNKGNFPGRFSGRQFSNSRSEMNVSTLELGDSALYLCASSLRDRGATNEKLFFGSGTQLSVL.